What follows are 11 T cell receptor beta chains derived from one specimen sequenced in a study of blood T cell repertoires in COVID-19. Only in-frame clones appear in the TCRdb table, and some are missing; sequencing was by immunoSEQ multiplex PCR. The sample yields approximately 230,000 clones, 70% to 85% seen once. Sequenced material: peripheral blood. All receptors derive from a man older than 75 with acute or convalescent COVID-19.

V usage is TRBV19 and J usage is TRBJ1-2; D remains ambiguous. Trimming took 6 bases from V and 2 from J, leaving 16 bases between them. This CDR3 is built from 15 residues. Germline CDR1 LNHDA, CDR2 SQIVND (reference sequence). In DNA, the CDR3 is TGTGCCAGTAGAACCCCGGGAGGCAGGAACTATGGCTACACCTTC. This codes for CASRTPGGRNYGYTF.

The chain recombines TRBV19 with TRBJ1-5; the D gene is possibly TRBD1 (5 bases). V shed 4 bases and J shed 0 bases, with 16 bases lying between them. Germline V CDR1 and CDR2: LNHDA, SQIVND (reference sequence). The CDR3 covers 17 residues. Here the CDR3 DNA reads TGTGCCAGTAGTAATGGGGGGAGACTCCATAGCAATCAGCCCCAGCATTTT. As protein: CASSNGGRLHSNQPQHF. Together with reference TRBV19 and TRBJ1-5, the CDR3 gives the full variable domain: DGGITQSPKYLFRKEGQNVTLSCEQNLNHDAMYWYRQDPGQGLRLIYYSQIVNDFQKGDIAEGYSVSREKKESFPLTVTSAQKNPTAFYLCASSNGGRLHSNQPQHFGDGTRLSIL.

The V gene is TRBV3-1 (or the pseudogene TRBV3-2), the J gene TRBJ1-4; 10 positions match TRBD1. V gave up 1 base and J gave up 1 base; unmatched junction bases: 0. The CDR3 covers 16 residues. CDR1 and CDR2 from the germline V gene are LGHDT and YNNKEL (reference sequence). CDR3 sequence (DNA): TGTGCCAGCAGCCAAGGGGACAGGGGAACTAATGAAAAACTGTTTTTT. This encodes CASSQGDRGTNEKLFF.

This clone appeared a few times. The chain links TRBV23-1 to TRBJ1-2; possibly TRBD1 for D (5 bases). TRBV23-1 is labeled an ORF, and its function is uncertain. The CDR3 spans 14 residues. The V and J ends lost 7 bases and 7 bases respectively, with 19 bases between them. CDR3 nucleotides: TGCGCCAGCAAAGTCGTCAGGGCAGGAGCTGGCTACACCTTC. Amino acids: CASKVVRAGAGYTF.

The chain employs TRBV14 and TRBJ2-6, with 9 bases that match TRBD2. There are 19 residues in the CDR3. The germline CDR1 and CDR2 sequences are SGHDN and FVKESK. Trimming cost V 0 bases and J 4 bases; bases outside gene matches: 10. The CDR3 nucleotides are TGTGCCAGCAGCCAAGATAACGCGGGAGGGCTAGCGGGGGCCAACGTCCTGACTTTC. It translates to CASSQDNAGGLAGANVLTF.

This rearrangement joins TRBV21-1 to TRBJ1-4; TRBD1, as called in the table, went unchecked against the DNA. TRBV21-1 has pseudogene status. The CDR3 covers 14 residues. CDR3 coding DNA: TGTGCCAGCAGCAGCCGGGACAGGAATGAAAAACTGTTTTTT. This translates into CASSSRDRNEKLFF.

CDR3 residues: CAWSGGADEKLFF. The DNA of the CDR3 is TGTGCCTGGAGCGGGGGGGCAGATGAAAAACTGTTTTTT. The V call is TRBV30, the J call TRBJ1-4, with a possible D match to TRBD1 (6 bases). V dropped 3 bases and J dropped 6 bases, with 11 bases sitting between them. The CDR3 has 13 amino acids. The germline V gene encodes CDR1 GTSNPN and CDR2 SVGIG (reference sequence). Full variable domain (rest looked up from reference TRBV30 and TRBJ1-4): SQTIHQWPATLVQPVGSPLSLECTVEGTSNPNLYWYRQAAGRGLQLLFYSVGIGQISSEVPQNLSASRPQDRQFILSSKKLLLSDSGFYLCAWSGGADEKLFFGSGTQLSVL.

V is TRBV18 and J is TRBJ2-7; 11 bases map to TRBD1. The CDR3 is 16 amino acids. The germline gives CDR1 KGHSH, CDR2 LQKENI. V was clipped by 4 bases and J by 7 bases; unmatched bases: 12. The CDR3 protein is CASSQDRGRLALEQYF. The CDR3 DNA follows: TGTGCCAGCTCACAGGACAGGGGGCGACTAGCTCTAGAGCAGTACTTC.

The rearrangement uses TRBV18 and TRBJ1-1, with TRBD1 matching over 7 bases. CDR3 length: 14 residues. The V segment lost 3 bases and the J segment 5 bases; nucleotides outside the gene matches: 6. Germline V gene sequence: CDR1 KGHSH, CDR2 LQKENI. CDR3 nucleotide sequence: TGTGCCAGCTCACCGGAGACAGGGACGACTGAAGCTTTCTTT. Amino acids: CASSPETGTTEAFF.

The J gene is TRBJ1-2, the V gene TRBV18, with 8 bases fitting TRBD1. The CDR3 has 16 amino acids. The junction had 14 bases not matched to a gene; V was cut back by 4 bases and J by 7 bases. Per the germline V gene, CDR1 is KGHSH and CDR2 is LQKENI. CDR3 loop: CASSRSSQGASGGYTF. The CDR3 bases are TGTGCCAGCTCACGCAGCTCCCAGGGGGCATCTGGTGGCTACACCTTC.

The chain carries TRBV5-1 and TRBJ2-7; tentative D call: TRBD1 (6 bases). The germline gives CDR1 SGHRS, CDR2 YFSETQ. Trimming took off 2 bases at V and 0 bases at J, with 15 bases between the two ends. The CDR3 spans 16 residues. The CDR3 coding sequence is TGCGCCAGCAGCTTTTTACAGGGCTTCAGCTCCTACGAGCAGTACTTC. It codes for CASSFLQGFSSYEQYF.